Below are 19 T cell receptor beta chains sequenced from a single sample in a study of T cell changes during pregnancy in multiple sclerosis. Clones were read by immunoSEQ multiplex PCR, and TCRdb kept only the in-frame ones, dropping some. The sample lists 50,000 to 65,000 clones; 70% to 90% were seen once. The sequenced sample was peripheral blood, obtained after pregnancy. These receptors all come from a female donor with multiple sclerosis, enrolled in a pregnancy study.

The chain carries TRBV7-9 and TRBJ2-5, with 11 nucleotides matching TRBD2. This CDR3 contains 17 residues. After removal of 7 bases from V and 6 bases from J, the junction contained 16 bases not matched to a gene. CDR1 is SEHNR and CDR2 is FQNEAQ in the germline V gene (reference sequence). The CDR3 sequence: CASTAGTSGPPGKTQYF. The CDR3 coding sequence is TGTGCCAGCACCGCGGGGACTAGCGGACCTCCGGGGAAGACCCAGTACTTC.

The chain combines TRBV28 with TRBJ2-7; tentatively, D is TRBD2 (5 bases). Trimming pared 5 bases from V and 0 bases from J, leaving 14 bases between. The CDR3 runs to 15 residues. Germline loops: CDR1 MDHEN, CDR2 SYDVKM. The CDR3: CASSPSRGLSYEQYF. The CDR3 region has the DNA TGTGCCAGCAGTCCGAGCCGCGGACTCTCCTACGAGCAGTACTTC.

This clone was seen only once. The chain links TRBV19 to TRBJ1-6, with D perhaps TRBD1 (6 bases). Trimming took 6 bases from V and 5 from J, leaving 20 bases between them. CDR3 length equals 17 residues. Germline-derived CDR1 and CDR2 are LNHDA and SQIVND (reference sequence). The CDR3 loop reads CASSRRPPGVDNSPLHF. The CDR3 DNA follows: TGTGCCAGTAGCCGACGCCCCCCAGGGGTGGATAATTCACCCCTCCACTTT.

The rearrangement uses TRBV25-1 and TRBJ2-7; D is undetermined. The CDR3 has 14 residues. Trimming cost V 0 bases and J 2 bases, with 8 bases left between them. Looked up from germline, CDR1 is MGHDK and CDR2 is SYGVNS. The DNA of the CDR3 is TGTGCCAGCAGTGAATATGGCAGTACCTACGAGCAGTACTTC. As protein: CASSEYGSTYEQYF.

J is TRBJ1-4 and V is TRBV30; 10 bases are a match to TRBD1. Germline assignment: CDR1 GTSNPN and CDR2 SVGIG (reference sequence). With V trimmed by 2 bases and J by 7 bases, 7 bases remained unmatched. The CDR3 is made up of 15 amino acids. The CDR3 region is CAWSRGQGSGEKLFF. The CDR3 nucleotides are TGTGCCTGGAGTCGGGGACAGGGGAGTGGTGAAAAACTGTTTTTT.

This sequence joins TRBV5-4 and TRBJ2-5; no clear D. This CDR3 has 15 amino acids. Trimming pared 0 bases from V and 4 bases from J, leaving 13 bases between. CDR1 and CDR2 from the germline V gene are SGHNT and YYREEE (reference sequence). The CDR3 DNA reads as TGTGCCAGCAGCTTGGCGGCGGCTAGTGGAGAGACCCAGTACTTC. Translation gives CASSLAAASGETQYF.

The chain has TRBV6-1 and TRBJ2-1; 7 bases agree with TRBD2. Germline trimming cut 2 bases from V and 6 bases from J; bases unmatched to any gene: 4. Germline CDR1 MNHNS, CDR2 SASEGT. The CDR3 loop spans 14 amino acids. In DNA, the CDR3 is TGTGCCAGCAGTGAATGGGGAGGGATCAATGAGCAGTTCTTC. This gives the protein CASSEWGGINEQFF.

J is TRBJ2-7 and V is TRBV11-2; D remains ambiguous. V lost 5 bases, J lost 0 bases, and 14 bases lay in between. Germline CDR1 and CDR2: SGHAT and FQNNGV. This CDR3 has 15 amino acids. The chain's CDR3 is CASSQDLGSSYEQYF. CDR3 nucleotides: TGTGCCAGCAGCCAAGATCTGGGCTCCTCCTACGAGCAGTACTTC.

The genes are TRBV10-3 and TRBJ1-1; 7 bases map to TRBD1. Germline V lookup: CDR1 ENHRY, CDR2 SYGVKD. This CDR3 is built from 14 residues. The V gene end was trimmed by 5 bases and the J gene end by 5 bases; junction bases not matched to a gene: 8. The CDR3 nucleotides read TGTGCCATCAGTTTTACAGGGGAGGATACTGAAGCTTTCTTT. Translation: CAISFTGEDTEAFF.

The chain employs TRBV11-2 and TRBJ2-7, with 7 bases lining up with TRBD1. Losses at the gene ends were 3 bases for V and 7 bases for J; bases not matched to a gene: 15. The CDR3 sequence is 16 residues long. CDR1 and CDR2 (germline): SGHAT, FQNNGV. This CDR3 reads CASSFLLGQPLSEQYF. CDR3 DNA: TGTGCCAGCAGCTTTCTTTTGGGACAGCCTCTGTCGGAGCAGTACTTC.

The gene calls are TRBV30 and TRBJ1-4; no firm D call. CDR3 length: 13 amino acids. V lost 3 bases and J lost 8, with 13 bases in between. Germline CDR1 is GTSNPN and CDR2 is SVGIG (reference sequence). The CDR3 loop is CAWRRAIYEKLFF. The CDR3 nucleotides are TGTGCCTGGAGGAGGGCCATTTACGAAAAACTGTTTTTT.

The rearrangement uses TRBV6-1 and TRBJ1-5, with a weak D call TRBD1 (6 bases). Trimming shortened V by 9 bases and J by 5 bases, and 11 bases separated the two germline ends. There are 12 residues in the CDR3. Looked up from germline, CDR1 is MNHNS and CDR2 is SASEGT. Here the CDR3 DNA reads TGTGCCAGTCAACAGGGCGATCAGCCCCAGCATTTT. Amino acid sequence: CASQQGDQPQHF.

The chain is built from TRBV19 and TRBJ2-1, with 7 positions matching TRBD2. J was trimmed by 5 bases and V by 11 bases; bases with no gene match: 15. Germline CDR1 reads LNHDA; CDR2 reads SQIVND (reference sequence). The CDR3 is made up of 15 amino acids. CDR3 sequence reads: CASGASGRYNNEQFF. As DNA, the CDR3 is TGTGCCTCGGGCGCTAGCGGACGGTATAACAATGAGCAGTTCTTC.

V and J are TRBV11-2 and TRBJ1-1, with D possibly TRBD1 on 5 matching bases. This CDR3 spans 14 amino acids. Per the germline V gene, CDR1 is SGHAT and CDR2 is FQNNGV. V gave up 7 bases and J gave up 2 bases, with 14 bases separating them. The CDR3 protein is CASNIRGRNTEAFF. Written as DNA, the CDR3 is TGTGCCAGCAACATAAGGGGCCGCAACACTGAAGCTTTCTTT.

This chain joins TRBV5-1 and TRBJ2-3; 15 positions agree with TRBD2. Trimming removed 0 bases from V and 6 bases from J; junction bases left unmatched: 5. Germline V gene sequence: CDR1 SGHRS, CDR2 YFSETQ. The CDR3 loop spans 17 amino acids. DNA for the CDR3: TGCGCCAGCAGCTTGGGGACTAGCGGGGGGGCCCAGGATACGCAGTATTTT. Its protein product is CASSLGTSGGAQDTQYF.

The CDR3 loop is CASSPDSFSYEQYF. In DNA form, the CDR3 reads TGTGCCAGCAGTCCGGACAGCTTTTCCTACGAGCAGTACTTC. This rearrangement joins TRBV6-4 to TRBJ2-7; possible D gene TRBD1, 6 bases. The germline V and J ends were trimmed by 5 bases and 1 base, with 12 bases remaining between them. Looked up from germline, CDR1 is MRHNA and CDR2 is SNTAGT. This CDR3 region has 14 residues.

This chain uses TRBV14 with TRBJ1-3; the D is unclear. This CDR3 region has 15 residues. Germline V gives CDR1 SGHDN, CDR2 FVKESK. Trimming removed 1 base at V and 3 bases at J, with 10 bases between. CDR3 DNA sequence: TGTGCCAGCAGCCAAGTTTACGGGGTTGGAAACACCATATATTTT. It yields the protein CASSQVYGVGNTIYF.

Regarding this clone: The sample contains more than one DNA sequence encoding this CDR3. V and J are TRBV30 and TRBJ1-2; no firm D call. The CDR3 consists of 13 residues. Germline-derived CDR1 and CDR2 are GTSNPN and SVGIG (reference sequence). The V end lost 0 bases, the J end lost 2 bases, and 7 bases lay between the germline ends. The CDR3 DNA reads as TGTGCCTGGAGTGTACAAGTAAACTATGGCTACACCTTC. This sequence encodes CAWSVQVNYGYTF.

CDR3 protein: CASSLGASGGETQYF. CDR3 nucleotides: TGTGCCAGCAGCTTAGGAGCTAGCGGCGGGGAGACCCAGTACTTC. This sequence joins TRBV7-3 and TRBJ2-5, with 7 bases lining up with TRBD2. CDR3 length equals 15 residues. In germline, CDR1 is SGHTA, CDR2 FQGTGA. V gave up 2 bases and J gave up 5 bases; unmatched junction bases: 8.